Detailed here is one T cell receptor beta chain. Its antigen is currently unknown. Just one base apart from a much larger clone, this may be a read error. Per the germline V gene, CDR1 is MGHDK and CDR2 is SYGVNS. The CDR3 totals 19 residues. TCRdb fed the reads into MiXCR, producing one record per CDR3 protein. The data contain over 150,000 distinct CDR3 sequences, about 21% of them singletons. The data originate from a study of T cell repertoires in cytomegalovirus infection. Study-wide context: Through public TCR beta signatures, both CMV infection and matching HLA type were indicated. General study points: Of the TCR beta families, the public ones yielded a cumulative frequency that identified carriers of CMV plus the relevant HLA. In two of eight donors, the top clonotype was HLA-C-restricted CMV-specific.

Material: PBMCs. This clonotype was obtained from a human donor in good health (CMV status not recorded). Some clones in this sample may be carry-over from other donors' samples. V is TRBV25-1 and J is TRBJ2-2, with 11 bases matching TRBD1. CDR3 region: CGSSEIRTGQGAMTGELFF. The CDR3 DNA sequence: TGTGGCAGCAGTGAGATTCGAACCGGACAGGGGGCGATGACCGGGGAGCTGTTTTTT.